This T cell receptor (beta chain) was documented in a study of radiotherapy plus CTLA-4 blockade in lung cancer. CDR3 length: 14 amino acids. Germline V CDR1 and CDR2: SGHRS, YFSETQ. In the case of this clone: The antigen is not known.

Study observations and caveats: Once radiotherapy plus ipilimumab had been given, TCR clones derived from tumor expanded in blood.

The protocol was immunoSEQ multiplex PCR, while the TCRdb copy is restricted to in-frame clones and leaves out a portion. The sample records roughly 110,000 clones, roughly 80% being singletons. Patients had chemo-refractory metastatic non-small-cell lung cancer and received focal radiation plus CTLA-4 blockade that used ipilimumab. Source: peripheral blood, taken from a patient treated with radiotherapy plus ipilimumab. This TCR came from a human donor with non-small cell lung cancer that progressed on radiotherapy plus ipilimumab. Some clones in this sample may be carry-over from other donors' samples. The chain is built from TRBV5-1 and TRBJ2-5; a weak D match, TRBD1 (5 bases). The end of the DNA aligns better with TRBJ2-7, so the J call may be wrong. CDR3 bases: TGCGCCAGCAAAACGACAGAGAGCTCCTACGAGCAGTACTTC. Protein: CASKTTESSYEQYF.